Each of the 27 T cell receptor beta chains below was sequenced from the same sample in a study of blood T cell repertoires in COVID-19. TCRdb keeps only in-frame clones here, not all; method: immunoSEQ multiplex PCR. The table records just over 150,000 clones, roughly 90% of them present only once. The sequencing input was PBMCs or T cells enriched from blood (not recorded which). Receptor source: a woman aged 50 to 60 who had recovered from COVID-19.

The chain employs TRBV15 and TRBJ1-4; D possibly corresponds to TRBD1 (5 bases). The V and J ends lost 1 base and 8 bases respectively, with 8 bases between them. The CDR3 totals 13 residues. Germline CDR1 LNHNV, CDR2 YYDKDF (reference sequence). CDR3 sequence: CATSRGRGEKLFF. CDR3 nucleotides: TGTGCCACCAGCAGAGGTCGGGGGGAAAAACTGTTTTTT.

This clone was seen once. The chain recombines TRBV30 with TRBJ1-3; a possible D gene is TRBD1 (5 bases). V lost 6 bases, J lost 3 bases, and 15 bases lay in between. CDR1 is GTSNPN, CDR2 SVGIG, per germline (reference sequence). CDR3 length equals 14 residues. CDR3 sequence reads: CACQGRALGNTIYF. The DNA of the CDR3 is TGTGCCTGCCAGGGAAGGGCGCTTGGAAACACCATATATTTT.

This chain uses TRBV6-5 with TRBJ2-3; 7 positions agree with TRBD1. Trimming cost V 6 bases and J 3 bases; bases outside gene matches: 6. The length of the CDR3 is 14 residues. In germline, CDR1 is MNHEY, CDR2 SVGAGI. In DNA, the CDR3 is TGTGCCAGCAGCCCCGGGACAGTTACAGATACGCAGTATTTT. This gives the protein CASSPGTVTDTQYF.

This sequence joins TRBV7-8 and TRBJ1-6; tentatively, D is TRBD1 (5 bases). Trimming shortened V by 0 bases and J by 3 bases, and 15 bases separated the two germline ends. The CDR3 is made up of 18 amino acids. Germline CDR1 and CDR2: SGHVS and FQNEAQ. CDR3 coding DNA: TGTGCCAGCAGCTTAGCGATAAGGGGCCCCGGCTATAATTCACCCCTCCACTTT. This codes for CASSLAIRGPGYNSPLHF.

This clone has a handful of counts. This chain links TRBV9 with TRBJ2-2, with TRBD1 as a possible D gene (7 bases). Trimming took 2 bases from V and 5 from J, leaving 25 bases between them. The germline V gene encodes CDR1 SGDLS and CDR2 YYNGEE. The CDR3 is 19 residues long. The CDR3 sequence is CASSVGRGGPDRVTGELFF. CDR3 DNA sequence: TGTGCCAGCAGCGTCGGGAGAGGGGGGCCCGACAGGGTTACCGGGGAGCTGTTTTTT.

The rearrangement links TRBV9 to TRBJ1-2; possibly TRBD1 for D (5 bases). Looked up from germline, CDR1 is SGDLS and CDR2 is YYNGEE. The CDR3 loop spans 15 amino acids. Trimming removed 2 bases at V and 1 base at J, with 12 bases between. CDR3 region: CASSVEGGGNYGYTF. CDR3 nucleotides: TGTGCCAGCAGCGTGGAGGGCGGGGGTAACTATGGCTACACCTTC.

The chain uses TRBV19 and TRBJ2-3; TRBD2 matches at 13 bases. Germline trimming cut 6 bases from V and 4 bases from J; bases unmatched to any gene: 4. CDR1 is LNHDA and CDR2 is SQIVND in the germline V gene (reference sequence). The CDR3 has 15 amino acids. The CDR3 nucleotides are TGTGCCAGTAGGCGGACTAGCGGGGGCGCAGATACGCAGTATTTT. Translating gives CASRRTSGGADTQYF.

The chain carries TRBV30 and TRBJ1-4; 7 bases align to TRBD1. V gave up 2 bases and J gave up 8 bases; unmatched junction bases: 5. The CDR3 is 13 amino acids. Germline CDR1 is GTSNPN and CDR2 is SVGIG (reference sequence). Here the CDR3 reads CAWSTGTAEKLFF. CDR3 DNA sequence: TGTGCCTGGAGTACCGGGACAGCCGAAAAACTGTTTTTT.

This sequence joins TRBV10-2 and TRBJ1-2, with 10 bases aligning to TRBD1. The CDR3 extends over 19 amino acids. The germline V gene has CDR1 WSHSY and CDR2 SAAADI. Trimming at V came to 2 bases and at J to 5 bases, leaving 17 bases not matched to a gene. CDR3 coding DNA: TGCGCCAGCAGTGAGCCCCTTGGACAGGGGGGCTCTAAAGGTTATGGCTACACCTTC. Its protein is CASSEPLGQGGSKGYGYTF.

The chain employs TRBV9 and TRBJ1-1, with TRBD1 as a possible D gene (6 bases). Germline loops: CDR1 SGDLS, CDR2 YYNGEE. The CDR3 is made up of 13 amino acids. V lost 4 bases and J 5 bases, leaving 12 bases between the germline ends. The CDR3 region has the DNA TGTGCCAGCAGCCAAGGACAGCGGACTGAAGCTTTCTTT. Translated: CASSQGQRTEAFF.

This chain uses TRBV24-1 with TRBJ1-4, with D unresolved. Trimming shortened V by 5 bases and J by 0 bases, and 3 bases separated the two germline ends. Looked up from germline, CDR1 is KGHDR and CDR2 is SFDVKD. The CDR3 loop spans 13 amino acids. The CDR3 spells CATSAATNEKLFF. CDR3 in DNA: TGTGCCACCAGTGCGGCAACTAATGAAAAACTGTTTTTT.

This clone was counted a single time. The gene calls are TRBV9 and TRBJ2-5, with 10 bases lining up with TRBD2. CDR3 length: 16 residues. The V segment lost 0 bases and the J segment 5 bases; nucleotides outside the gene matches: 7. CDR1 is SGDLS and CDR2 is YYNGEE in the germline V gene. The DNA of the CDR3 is TGTGCCAGCAGCGTAGGAGGTCTAGCGGGGGTGGAGACCCAGTACTTC. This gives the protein CASSVGGLAGVETQYF.

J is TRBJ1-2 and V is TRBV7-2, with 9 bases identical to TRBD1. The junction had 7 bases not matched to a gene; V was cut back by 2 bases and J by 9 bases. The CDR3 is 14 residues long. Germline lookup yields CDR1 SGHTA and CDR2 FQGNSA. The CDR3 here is CASSLTGTGKRYTF. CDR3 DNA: TGTGCCAGCAGCTTAACCGGGACAGGGAAGCGCTACACCTTC. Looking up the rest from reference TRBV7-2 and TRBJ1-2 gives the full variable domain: GAGVSQSPSNKVTEKGKDVELRCDPISGHTALYWYRQSLGQGLEFLIYFQGNSAPDKSGLPSDRFSAERTGGSVSTLTIQRTQQEDSAVYLCASSLTGTGKRYTFGSGTRLTVV.

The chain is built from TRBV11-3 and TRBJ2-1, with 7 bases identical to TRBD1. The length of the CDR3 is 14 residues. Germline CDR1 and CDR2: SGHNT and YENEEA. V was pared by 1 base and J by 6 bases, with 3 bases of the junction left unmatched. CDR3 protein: CASSLGPGGNEQFF. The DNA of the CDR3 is TGTGCCAGCAGCTTAGGGCCAGGGGGCAATGAGCAGTTCTTC.

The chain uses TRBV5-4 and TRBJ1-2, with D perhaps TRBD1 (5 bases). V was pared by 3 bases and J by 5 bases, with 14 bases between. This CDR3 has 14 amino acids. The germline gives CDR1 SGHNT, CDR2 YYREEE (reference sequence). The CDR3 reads CASSYQGSSYGYTF. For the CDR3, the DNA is TGTGCCAGCAGCTATCAGGGTTCCTCTTATGGCTACACCTTC.

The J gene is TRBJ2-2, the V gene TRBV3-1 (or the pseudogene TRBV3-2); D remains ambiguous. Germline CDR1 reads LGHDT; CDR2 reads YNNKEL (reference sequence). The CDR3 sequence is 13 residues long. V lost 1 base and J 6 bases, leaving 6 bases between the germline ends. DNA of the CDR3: TGTGCCAGCAGCCAAGTATCGGCCGGGGAGCTGTTTTTT. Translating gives CASSQVSAGELFF.

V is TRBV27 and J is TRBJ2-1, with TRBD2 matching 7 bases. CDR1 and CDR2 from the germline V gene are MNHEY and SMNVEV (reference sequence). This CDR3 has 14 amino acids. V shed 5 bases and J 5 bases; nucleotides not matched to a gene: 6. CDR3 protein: CASSIRGTNNEQFF. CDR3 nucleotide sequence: TGTGCCAGCAGTATTCGGGGGACTAACAATGAGCAGTTCTTC.

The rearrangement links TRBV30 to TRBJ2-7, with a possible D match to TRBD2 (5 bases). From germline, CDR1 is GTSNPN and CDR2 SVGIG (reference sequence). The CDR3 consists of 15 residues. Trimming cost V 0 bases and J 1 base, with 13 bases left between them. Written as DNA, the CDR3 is TGTGCCTGGAGTGTAGGCGGACTCGGGTCCTACGAGCAGTACTTC. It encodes CAWSVGGLGSYEQYF.

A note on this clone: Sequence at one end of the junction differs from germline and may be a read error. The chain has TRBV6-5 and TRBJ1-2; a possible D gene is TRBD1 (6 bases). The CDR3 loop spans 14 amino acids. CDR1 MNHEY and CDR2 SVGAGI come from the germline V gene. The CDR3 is CASSYSDRSYGYTF. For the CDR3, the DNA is TGTGCCAGCAGCTACTCGGACAGATCATATGGCTACACCTTC.

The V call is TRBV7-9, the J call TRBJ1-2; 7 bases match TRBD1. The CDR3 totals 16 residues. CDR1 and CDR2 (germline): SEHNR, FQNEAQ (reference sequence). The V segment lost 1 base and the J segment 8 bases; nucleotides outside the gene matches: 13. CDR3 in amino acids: CASSLDPGTVLGGYTF. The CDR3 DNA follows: TGTGCCAGCAGCTTAGACCCTGGGACAGTCCTAGGGGGCTACACCTTC.

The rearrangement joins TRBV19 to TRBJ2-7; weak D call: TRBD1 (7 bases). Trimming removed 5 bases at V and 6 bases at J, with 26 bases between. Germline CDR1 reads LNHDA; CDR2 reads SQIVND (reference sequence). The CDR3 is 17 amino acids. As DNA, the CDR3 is TGTGCCAGTAGTCCCGTAGACAGGGATCCGGGGGTAGGCGAGCAGTACTTC. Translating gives CASSPVDRDPGVGEQYF.

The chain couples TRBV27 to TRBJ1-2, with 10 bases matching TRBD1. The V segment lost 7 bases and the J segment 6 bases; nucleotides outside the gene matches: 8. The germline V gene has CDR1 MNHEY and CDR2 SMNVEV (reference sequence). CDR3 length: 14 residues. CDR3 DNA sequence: TGTGCCAGCAAACCGTACGGGACAGGGGATGGCTACACCTTC. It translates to CASKPYGTGDGYTF.

The CDR3 sequence is CASHPTGGSMNTEAFF. The CDR3 DNA reads as TGCGCCAGCCACCCCACAGGGGGAAGTATGAACACTGAAGCTTTCTTT. The J gene is TRBJ1-1, the V gene TRBV5-1; 8 bases are a match to TRBD1. V trimming: 7 bases; J trimming: 0 bases; junction bases outside the gene matches: 11. The CDR3 spans 16 residues. CDR1 SGHRS and CDR2 YFSETQ come from the germline V gene. The whole variable domain, filled in from reference TRBV5-1 and TRBJ1-1, reads KAGVTQTPRYLIKTRGQQVTLSCSPISGHRSVSWYQQTPGQGLQFLFEYFSETQRNKGNFPGRFSGRQFSNSRSEMNVSTLELGDSALYLCASHPTGGSMNTEAFFGQGTRLTVV.

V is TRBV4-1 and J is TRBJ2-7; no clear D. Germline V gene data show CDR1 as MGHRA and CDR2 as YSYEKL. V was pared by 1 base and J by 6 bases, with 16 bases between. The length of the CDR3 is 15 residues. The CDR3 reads CASSQGYNPASEQYF. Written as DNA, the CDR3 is TGCGCCAGCAGCCAAGGGTATAACCCCGCTAGCGAGCAGTACTTC.

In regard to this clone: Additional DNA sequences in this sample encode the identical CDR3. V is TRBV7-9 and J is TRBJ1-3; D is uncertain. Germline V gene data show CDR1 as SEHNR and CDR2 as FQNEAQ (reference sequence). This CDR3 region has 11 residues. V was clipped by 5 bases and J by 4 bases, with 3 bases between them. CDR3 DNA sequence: TGTGCCAGCAGCCCGGGAAACACCATATATTTT. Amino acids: CASSPGNTIYF.

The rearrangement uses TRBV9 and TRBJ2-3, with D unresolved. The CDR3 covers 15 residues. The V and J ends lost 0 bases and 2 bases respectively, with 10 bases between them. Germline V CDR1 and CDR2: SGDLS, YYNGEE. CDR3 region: CASSVAGKHTDTQYF. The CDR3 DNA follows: TGTGCCAGCAGCGTAGCAGGCAAACACACAGATACGCAGTATTTT.

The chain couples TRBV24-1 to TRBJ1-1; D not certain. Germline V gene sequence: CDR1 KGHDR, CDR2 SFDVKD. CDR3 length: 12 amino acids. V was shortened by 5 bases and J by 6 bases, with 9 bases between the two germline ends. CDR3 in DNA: TGTGCCACCAGTGCTCCGGGTTCTGAAGCTTTCTTT. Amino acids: CATSAPGSEAFF.